Here is one T cell receptor beta chain with its context. What it recognizes is unknown. Staff drew an approximately 2.6 ml blood sample from each donor. This sample stems from a study of monozygotic twins with inflammatory bowel disease. Notes on the study in general: Distinguishing T cell subtypes was not possible. IBD patients shared fewer clonotypes with others than healthy twins, especially with disease activity.

Germline lookup yields CDR1 MGHDK and CDR2 SYGVNS. This CDR3 is built from 14 residues. Template switching introduced UMIs that contain a 6-nucleotide sample barcode. TCRdb re-called the 5' RACE reads, yielding one record per CDR3 amino acid sequence without DNA. The sample is made up of some 130,000 distinct CDR3 sequences, and the top ten hold roughly 1.2% of it. The clonotype comes from a human donor with ulcerative colitis or Crohn's disease, or a healthy co-twin of an affected twin (not recorded which). The sequenced sample consisted of blood. The V call is TRBV25-1, the J call TRBJ2-3; no DNA is available, so the TRBD2 call from TCRdb remains unchecked. The CDR3 loop reads CASLAGEGTDTQYF.